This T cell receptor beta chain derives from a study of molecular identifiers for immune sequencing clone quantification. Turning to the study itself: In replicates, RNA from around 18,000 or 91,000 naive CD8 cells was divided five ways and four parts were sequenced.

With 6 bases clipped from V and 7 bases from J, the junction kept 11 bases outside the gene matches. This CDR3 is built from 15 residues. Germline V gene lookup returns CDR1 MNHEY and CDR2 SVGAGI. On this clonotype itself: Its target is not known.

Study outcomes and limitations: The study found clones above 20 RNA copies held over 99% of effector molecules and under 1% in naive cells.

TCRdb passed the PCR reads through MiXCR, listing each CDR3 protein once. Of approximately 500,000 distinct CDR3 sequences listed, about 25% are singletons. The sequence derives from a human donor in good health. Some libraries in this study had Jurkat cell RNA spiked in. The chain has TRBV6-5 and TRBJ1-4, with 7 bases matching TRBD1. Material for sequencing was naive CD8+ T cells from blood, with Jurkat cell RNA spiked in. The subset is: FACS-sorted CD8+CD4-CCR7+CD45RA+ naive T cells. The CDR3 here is CASRSRKDRFEKLFF. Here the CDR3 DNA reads TGTGCCAGCAGGAGCAGAAAGGACAGGTTTGAAAAACTGTTTTTT.